This T cell receptor beta chain derives from a study of T cells in localized non-small cell lung cancer. Assay used: immunoSEQ multiplex PCR; TCRdb lists only in-frame clones, some missing. Of under 5,000 clones in the sample, approximately 35% are singletons; the top ten hold 12%. Findings and caveats of the study: Heterogeneity cannot be ruled out, as sequencing used one tumor region only. With higher T cell density in blood came longer overall survival. Out of the top 100 tumor clones, a median approximately 61 were seen in adjacent lung. Peak T cell clonality was found in uninvolved adjacent lung, exceeding tumor.

A note on this clone: Antigen: not known.

The CDR3 is 15 residues long. V lost 5 bases and J 7 bases, leaving 21 bases between the germline ends. The germline V gene has CDR1 LNHDA and CDR2 SQIVND (reference sequence). The material sequenced was lung tumor tissue, taken before any cancer treatment. J is TRBJ2-7 and V is TRBV19, with D perhaps being TRBD1 or TRBD2 (5 bases each). The sequence came from a male donor older than 55 with stage III lung adenocarcinoma. The CDR3 nucleotides are TGTGCCAGTAGTGGGGCAGGGACCCTCCAGGGAGAGCAGTACTTC. Translated, it gives CASSGAGTLQGEQYF.